These 17 T cell receptor beta chains came from one sample sequenced in a study of cytomegalovirus exposure and HLA in healthy donors. Both 60 Vbeta primers and 13 Jbeta primers went into the PCR. Profiled with immunoSEQ multiplex PCR; TCRdb holds only in-frame clones, not every one. The table lists 180,000 or so clones, 75% to 80% of them singletons. Input material: PBMCs. The receptors derive from a man aged 50-60 years in good health and CMV-seropositive.

This rearrangement joins TRBV6-5 to TRBJ2-2, with 10 bases aligning to TRBD2. The CDR3 is 16 residues long. Looked up from germline, CDR1 is MNHEY and CDR2 is SVGAGI. The J segment lost 6 bases and the V segment lost 0 bases, leaving 4 bases of the junction unmatched. CDR3 residues: CASSYSSGGASGELFF. The CDR3 bases are TGTGCCAGCAGTTACTCGAGCGGGGGGGCCTCCGGGGAGCTGTTTTTT.

This clone was recorded only once. The rearrangement joins TRBV9 to TRBJ2-1; weak D call: TRBD2 (7 bases). The CDR3 runs to 17 residues. Per the germline V gene, CDR1 is SGDLS and CDR2 is YYNGEE. V dropped 2 bases and J dropped 8 bases, with 23 bases sitting between them. The CDR3 here is CASSVGRVWGGRDEQFF. The DNA of the CDR3 is TGTGCCAGCAGCGTCGGCCGTGTTTGGGGGGGCCGAGATGAGCAGTTCTTC.

This clone was counted only a few times. The rearrangement joins TRBV5-8 to TRBJ1-3, with D possibly TRBD1 on 5 matching bases. This CDR3 contains 16 residues. V shed 4 bases and J shed 0 bases, with 14 bases lying between them. The germline V gene has CDR1 SGHTS and CDR2 YDEGEE. The CDR3 sequence: CASSTRGLHSGNTIYF. The CDR3 DNA reads TGTGCCAGCAGCACTCGGGGGTTACACTCTGGAAACACCATATATTTT.

V usage is TRBV5-6 and J usage is TRBJ2-5; TRBD1 aligns across 7 bases. The J call is uncertain, as TRBJ2-7 better fits the DNA end. The CDR3 has 12 residues. The V gene's germline CDR1 is SGHDT and CDR2 YYEEEE. The CDR3 DNA sequence: TGTGCCAGTACAGGGGTGACCTACGAGCAGTACTTC. Translating gives CASTGVTYEQYF.

This rearrangement joins TRBV6-5 to TRBJ1-1, with 8 positions matching TRBD1. The length of the CDR3 is 14 residues. With 7 bases clipped from V and 5 bases from J, the junction kept 9 bases outside the gene matches. Germline V CDR1 and CDR2: MNHEY, SVGAGI. The CDR3 DNA reads TGTGCCAGCAAATCTTTAAACAGGGGGACTGAAGCTTTCTTT. Translation gives CASKSLNRGTEAFF.

The V gene is TRBV19, the J gene TRBJ1-6, with D possibly TRBD1 on 6 matching bases. CDR3 size: 15 residues. Germline V gene data show CDR1 as LNHDA and CDR2 as SQIVND (reference sequence). Trimming cost V 8 bases and J 9 bases, with 20 bases left between them. The CDR3 here is CASRGPTGMASPLHF. The CDR3 DNA is TGTGCCAGTCGAGGGCCCACAGGGATGGCTTCACCCCTCCACTTT.

J is TRBJ2-2 and V is TRBV7-3; 15 bases match TRBD2. This CDR3 comprises 18 residues. V lost 4 bases and J lost 0; bases outside the gene matches: 3. Germline values: CDR1 SGHTA, CDR2 FQGTGA. For the CDR3, the DNA is TGTGCCAGCAGCTCCTGGACTAGCGGGGGGGCGAACACCGGGGAGCTGTTTTTT. Its translation: CASSSWTSGGANTGELFF.

The rearrangement links TRBV7-9 to TRBJ1-2; 8 bases are shared with TRBD1. Germline trimming cut 1 base from V and 3 bases from J; bases unmatched to any gene: 4. This CDR3 has 15 amino acids. CDR1 and CDR2 (germline): SEHNR, FQNEAQ (reference sequence). CDR3 DNA: TGTGCCAGCAGCTTAGGGTCAGGGGGCGACTATGGCTACACCTTC. Translation gives CASSLGSGGDYGYTF.

In nucleotides, the CDR3 is TGTGCCAGCAGCTTAACGAGAACTAATTCACCCCTCCACTTT. As protein: CASSLTRTNSPLHF. The chain combines TRBV7-3 with TRBJ1-6; D is uncertain. The CDR3 covers 14 residues. Germline assignment: CDR1 SGHTA and CDR2 FQGTGA. V lost 0 bases and J 6 bases, leaving 6 bases between the germline ends. The whole variable domain, filled in from reference TRBV7-3 and TRBJ1-6, reads GAGVSQTPSNKVTEKGKYVELRCDPISGHTALYWYRQSLGQGPEFLIYFQGTGAADDSGLPNDRFFAVRPEGSVSTLKIQRTERGDSAVYLCASSLTRTNSPLHFGNGTRLTVT.

This clone has only a few counts. The J gene is TRBJ2-2, the V gene TRBV6-4; unclear D gene. The V gene lost 4 bases and the J gene lost 5 bases, with 8 bases spanning the gap. The CDR3 consists of 13 residues. Germline loops: CDR1 MRHNA, CDR2 SNTAGT. The CDR3 DNA reads TGTGCCAGCAGTGTTCGGAGTACCGGGGAGCTGTTTTTT. This codes for CASSVRSTGELFF.

The table lists this clone with a count of one. The V gene is TRBV9, the J gene TRBJ2-3, with 8 bases that match TRBD1. Germline CDR1 is SGDLS and CDR2 is YYNGEE. The CDR3 loop spans 14 amino acids. V was clipped by 7 bases and J by 0 bases; unmatched bases: 4. The CDR3 bases are TGTGCCAGCGCATGGACAGGGAGCACAGATACGCAGTATTTT. Amino acids: CASAWTGSTDTQYF.

V and J are TRBV2 and TRBJ2-7; TRBD1 aligns across 11 bases. CDR1 and CDR2 from the germline V gene are SNHLY and FYNNEI. Germline trimming cut 7 bases from V and 7 bases from J; bases unmatched to any gene: 12. This CDR3 contains 15 residues. The CDR3 region is CASIPLGQGAGEQYF. DNA of the CDR3: TGTGCCAGCATCCCACTCGGACAGGGGGCGGGTGAGCAGTACTTC.

This chain uses TRBV27 with TRBJ2-1, with D tentatively TRBD2 (6 bases). The CDR3 has 14 amino acids. V was clipped by 3 bases and J by 9 bases, with 15 bases between them. CDR1 MNHEY and CDR2 SMNVEV come from the germline V gene (reference sequence). This chain's CDR3 is CASSFPGTATEQFF. CDR3 nucleotides: TGTGCCAGCAGTTTCCCCGGGACTGCCACTGAGCAGTTCTTC.

As to this clone: A read error may produce the germline difference seen at one junction end. The rearrangement joins TRBV7-9 to TRBJ1-4, with TRBD1 as a possible D gene (5 bases). This CDR3 has 11 residues. Germline V gene data show CDR1 as SEHNR and CDR2 as FQNEAQ (reference sequence). CDR3: CSSGSTGKLFF. The CDR3 bases are TGTTCCAGCGGTTCTACAGGAAAACTGTTTTTT.

This clone was observed a single time. This sequence joins TRBV10-1 and TRBJ2-4; perhaps TRBD1 as D (6 bases). V was shortened by 2 bases and J by 8 bases, with 13 bases between the two germline ends. CDR3 length: 14 amino acids. Germline V gene lookup returns CDR1 WNHNN and CDR2 SYGVQD (reference sequence). CDR3 sequence reads: CASSELGARDIQYF. DNA of the CDR3: TGCGCCAGCAGTGAGCTGGGGGCGAGGGACATTCAGTACTTC.

The CDR3: CASSRTGRQPQHF. CDR3 bases: TGTGCCAGCAGCAGGACAGGGAGGCAGCCCCAGCATTTT. The chain joins TRBV7-6 to TRBJ1-5, with 8 bases fitting TRBD1. V was clipped by 5 bases and J by 7 bases; unmatched bases: 4. This CDR3 is 13 amino acids long. Germline V gene sequence: CDR1 SGHVS, CDR2 FNYEAQ.

The rearrangement links TRBV5-1 to TRBJ1-6; 8 positions agree with TRBD1. J gave up 10 bases and V 2 bases, and 5 bases lay outside the gene matches. Per the germline V gene, CDR1 is SGHRS and CDR2 is YFSETQ. CDR3 size: 14 residues. CDR3 coding DNA: TGCGCCAGCAGCTTACAGGGGGGAAAGTCACCCCTCCACTTT. It yields the protein CASSLQGGKSPLHF.